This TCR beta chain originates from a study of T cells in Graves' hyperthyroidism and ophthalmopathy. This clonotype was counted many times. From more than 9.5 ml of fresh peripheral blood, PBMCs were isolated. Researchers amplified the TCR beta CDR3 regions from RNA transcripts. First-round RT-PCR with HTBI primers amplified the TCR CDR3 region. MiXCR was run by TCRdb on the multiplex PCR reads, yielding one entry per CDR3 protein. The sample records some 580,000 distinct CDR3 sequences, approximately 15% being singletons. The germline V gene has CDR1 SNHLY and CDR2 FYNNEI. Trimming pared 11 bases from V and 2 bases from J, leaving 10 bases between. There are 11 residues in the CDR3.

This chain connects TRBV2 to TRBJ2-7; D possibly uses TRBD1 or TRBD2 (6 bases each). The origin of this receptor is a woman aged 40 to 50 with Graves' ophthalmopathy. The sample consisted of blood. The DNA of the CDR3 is TGTGCCGGAGGGGACACCTACGAGCAGTACTTC. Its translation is CAGGDTYEQYF.